The 6 T cell receptor beta chains in this list originate from one sample, sequenced in a study of preoperative IRX-2 immunotherapy in early breast cancer. Method: immunoSEQ multiplex PCR; TCRdb's copy keeps in-frame clones and lacks some. The top ten clones hold roughly 9% of a sample with 20,000 to 30,000 clones, around 91% of them seen once. Stated treatment: preoperative locoregional IRX-2 cytokine immunotherapy. The specimen comprised tumor tissue, sampled after IRX-2 immunotherapy. All receptors derive from a human donor with breast cancer.

This clone was seen once. The rearrangement uses TRBV5-1 and TRBJ2-6; D is possibly TRBD1 (5 bases). The CDR3 totals 16 residues. Germline loops: CDR1 SGHRS, CDR2 YFSETQ. Trimming removed 5 bases at V and 1 base at J, with 13 bases between. The CDR3 bases are TGCGCCAGCAGGTTAGACAGCCTGTCTGGGGCCAACGTCCTGACTTTC. Translating it yields CASRLDSLSGANVLTF. Together with reference TRBV5-1 and TRBJ2-6, the CDR3 gives the full variable domain: KAGVTQTPRYLIKTRGQQVTLSCSPISGHRSVSWYQQTPGQGLQFLFEYFSETQRNKGNFPGRFSGRQFSNSRSEMNVSTLELGDSALYLCASRLDSLSGANVLTFGAGSRLTVL.

V gene TRBV6-6 combines with J gene TRBJ1-5; the D is unclear. The germline CDR1 and CDR2 sequences are MNHNY and SVGAGI (reference sequence). The germline V and J ends were trimmed by 0 bases and 6 bases, with 9 bases remaining between them. CDR3 length equals 14 residues. The CDR3 region has the DNA TGTGCCAGCAGTTACTCGACGGGGAGTCAGCCCCAGCATTTT. It codes for CASSYSTGSQPQHF.

The chain joins TRBV4-1 to TRBJ1-2; a weak D match, TRBD1 (5 bases). Trimming pared 6 bases from V and 0 bases from J, leaving 14 bases between. Germline V lookup: CDR1 MGHRA, CDR2 YSYEKL. This CDR3 comprises 15 residues. CDR3 DNA: TGCGCCAGCAGTCTGGGACCGCCAGCTAACTATGGCTACACCTTC. Amino acids: CASSLGPPANYGYTF.

The rearrangement uses TRBV5-1 and TRBJ2-3; 9 bases fit TRBD2. The V gene end was trimmed by 2 bases and the J gene end by 5 bases; junction bases not matched to a gene: 3. The CDR3 has 14 amino acids. Germline V lookup: CDR1 SGHRS, CDR2 YFSETQ. The CDR3: CASSLAGGLDTQYF. The CDR3 DNA reads TGCGCCAGCAGCTTAGCGGGAGGTTTAGATACGCAGTATTTT.

The chain recombines TRBV6-5 with TRBJ2-3; D possibly corresponds to TRBD2 (7 bases). The CDR3 covers 15 residues. V was trimmed by 0 bases and J by 4 bases, leaving 11 bases between them. Germline CDR1 MNHEY, CDR2 SVGAGI. CDR3 nucleotides: TGTGCCAGCAGTTACTCGATAGGGGGGGCAGATACGCAGTATTTT. Amino acids: CASSYSIGGADTQYF.

V gene TRBV7-9 combines with J gene TRBJ1-5; 7 bases agree with TRBD1. The V gene's germline CDR1 is SEHNR and CDR2 FQNEAQ (reference sequence). The V gene end was trimmed by 4 bases and the J gene end by 7 bases; junction bases not matched to a gene: 7. This CDR3 spans 14 amino acids. CDR3 in amino acids: CASSSTGLGQPQHF. In nucleotides, the CDR3 is TGTGCCAGCAGCTCGACAGGGCTCGGACAGCCCCAGCATTTT.